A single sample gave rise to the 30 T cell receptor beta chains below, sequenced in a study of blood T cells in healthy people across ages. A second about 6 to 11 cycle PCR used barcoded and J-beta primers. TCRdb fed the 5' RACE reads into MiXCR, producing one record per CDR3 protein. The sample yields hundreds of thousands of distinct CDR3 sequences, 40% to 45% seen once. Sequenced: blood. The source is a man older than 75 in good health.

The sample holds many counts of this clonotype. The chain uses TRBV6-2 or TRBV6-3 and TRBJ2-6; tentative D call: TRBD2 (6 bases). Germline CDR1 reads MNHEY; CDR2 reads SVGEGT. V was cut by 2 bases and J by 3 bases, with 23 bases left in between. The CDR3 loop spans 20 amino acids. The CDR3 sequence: CASSYGVRGRPQVGANVLTF. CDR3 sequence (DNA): TGTGCCAGCAGTTACGGTGTACGGGGGAGGCCCCAGGTTGGGGCCAACGTCCTGACTTTC.

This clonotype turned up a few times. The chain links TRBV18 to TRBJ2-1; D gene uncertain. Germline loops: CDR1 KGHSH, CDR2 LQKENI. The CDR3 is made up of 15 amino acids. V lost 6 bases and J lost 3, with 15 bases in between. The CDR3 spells CASSFGSDDYNEQFF. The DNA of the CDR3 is TGTGCCAGCTCGTTTGGGTCGGACGACTACAATGAGCAGTTCTTC.

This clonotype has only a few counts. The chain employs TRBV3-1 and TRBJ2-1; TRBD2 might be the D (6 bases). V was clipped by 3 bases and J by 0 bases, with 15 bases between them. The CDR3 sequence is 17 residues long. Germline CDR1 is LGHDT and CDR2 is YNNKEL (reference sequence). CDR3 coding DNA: TGTGCCAGCAGCCAGACGAAAGCGGGTAGCTCCTACAATGAGCAGTTCTTC. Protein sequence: CASSQTKAGSSYNEQFF.

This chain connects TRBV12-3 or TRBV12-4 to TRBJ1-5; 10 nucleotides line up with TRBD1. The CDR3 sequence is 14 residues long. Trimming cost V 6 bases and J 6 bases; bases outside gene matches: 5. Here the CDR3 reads CASSRDRGVQPQHF. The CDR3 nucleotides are TGTGCCAGCAGCAGGGACAGGGGTGTTCAGCCCCAGCATTTT.

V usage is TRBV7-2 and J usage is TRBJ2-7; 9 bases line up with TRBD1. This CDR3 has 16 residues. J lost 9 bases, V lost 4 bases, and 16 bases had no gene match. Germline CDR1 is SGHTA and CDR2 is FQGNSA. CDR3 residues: CASSSPSGTGLSAQYF. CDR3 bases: TGTGCCAGCAGCTCGCCGTCCGGGACAGGGTTGAGCGCGCAGTACTTC.

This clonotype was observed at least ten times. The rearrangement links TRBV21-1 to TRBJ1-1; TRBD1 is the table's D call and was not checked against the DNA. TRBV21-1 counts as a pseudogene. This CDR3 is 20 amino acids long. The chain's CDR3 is CASSKALEGGVTSRNTEAFF. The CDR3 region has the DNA TGTGCCAGCAGCAAAGCGCTGGAGGGGGGTGTGACTAGTAGGAACACTGAAGCTTTCTTT.

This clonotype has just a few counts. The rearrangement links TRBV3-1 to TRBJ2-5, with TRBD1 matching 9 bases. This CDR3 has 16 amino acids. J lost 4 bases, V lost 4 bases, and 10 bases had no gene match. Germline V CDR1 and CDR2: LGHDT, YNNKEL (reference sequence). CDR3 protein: CASSRAGTGLAETQYF. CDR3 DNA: TGTGCCAGCAGCCGAGCCGGGACAGGGTTAGCAGAGACCCAGTACTTC.

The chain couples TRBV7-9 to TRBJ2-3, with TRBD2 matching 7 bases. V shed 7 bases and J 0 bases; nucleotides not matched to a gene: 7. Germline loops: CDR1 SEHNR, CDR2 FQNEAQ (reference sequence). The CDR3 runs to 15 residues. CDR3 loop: CASTRNSGSTDTQYF. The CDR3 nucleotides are TGTGCCAGCACCCGCAATAGCGGGAGCACAGATACGCAGTATTTT. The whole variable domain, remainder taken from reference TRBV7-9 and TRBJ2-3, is DTGVSQNPRHKITKRGQNVTFRCDPISEHNRLYWYRQTLGQGPEFLTYFQNEAQLEKSRLLSDRFSAERPKGSFSTLEIQRTEQGDSAMYLCASTRNSGSTDTQYFGPGTRLTVL.

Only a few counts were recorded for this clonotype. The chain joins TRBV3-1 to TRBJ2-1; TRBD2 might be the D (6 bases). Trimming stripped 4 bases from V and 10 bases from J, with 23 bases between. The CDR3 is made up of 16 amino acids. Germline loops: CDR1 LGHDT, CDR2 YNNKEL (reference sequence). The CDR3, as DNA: TGTGCCAGCAGCCGAACCTCCGGGACTCAGGGCGGGGAGCAGTTCTTC. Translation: CASSRTSGTQGGEQFF.

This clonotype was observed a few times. CDR3 sequence: CSARDSTGLAGDTQYF. CDR3 sequence (DNA): TGCAGTGCTAGAGATAGCACGGGACTAGCGGGGGATACGCAGTATTTT. This rearrangement joins TRBV20-1 to TRBJ2-3, with 13 bases that match TRBD2. In germline, CDR1 is DFQATT, CDR2 SNEGSKA (reference sequence). There are 16 residues in the CDR3. The V and J ends lost 0 bases and 6 bases, in that order; junction bases with no gene match: 6.

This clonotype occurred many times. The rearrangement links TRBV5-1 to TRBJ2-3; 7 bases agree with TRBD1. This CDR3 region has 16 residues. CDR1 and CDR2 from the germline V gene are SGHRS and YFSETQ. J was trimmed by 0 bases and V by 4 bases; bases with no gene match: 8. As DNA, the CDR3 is TGCGCCAGCAGCAAAGAACTGACAGGGAGCACAGATACGCAGTATTTT. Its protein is CASSKELTGSTDTQYF.

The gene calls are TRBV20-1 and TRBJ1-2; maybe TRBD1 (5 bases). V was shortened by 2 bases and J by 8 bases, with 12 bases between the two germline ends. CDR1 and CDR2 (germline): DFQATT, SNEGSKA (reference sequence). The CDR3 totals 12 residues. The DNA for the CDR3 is TGCAGTGCTAGAATGGGGGTGGAGGGCTACACCTTC. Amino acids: CSARMGVEGYTF.

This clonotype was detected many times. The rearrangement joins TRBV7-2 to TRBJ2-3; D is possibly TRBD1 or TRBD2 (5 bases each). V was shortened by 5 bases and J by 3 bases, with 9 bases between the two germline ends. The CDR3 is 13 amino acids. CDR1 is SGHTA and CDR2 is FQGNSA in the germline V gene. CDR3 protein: CASSTRQTDTQYF. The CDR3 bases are TGTGCCAGCAGCACTAGACAGACAGATACGCAGTATTTT.

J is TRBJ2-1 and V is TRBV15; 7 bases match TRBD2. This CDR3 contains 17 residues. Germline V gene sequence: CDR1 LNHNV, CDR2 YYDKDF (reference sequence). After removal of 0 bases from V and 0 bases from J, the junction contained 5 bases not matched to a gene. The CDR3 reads CATSRERPGGSYNEQFF. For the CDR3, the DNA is TGTGCCACCAGCAGAGAGCGACCGGGAGGCTCCTACAATGAGCAGTTCTTC.

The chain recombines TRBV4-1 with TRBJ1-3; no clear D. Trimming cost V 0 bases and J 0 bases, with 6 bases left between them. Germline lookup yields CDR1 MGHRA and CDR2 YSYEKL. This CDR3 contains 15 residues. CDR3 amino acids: CASSQERSSGNTIYF. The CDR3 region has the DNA TGCGCCAGCAGCCAAGAACGAAGCTCTGGAAACACCATATATTTT.

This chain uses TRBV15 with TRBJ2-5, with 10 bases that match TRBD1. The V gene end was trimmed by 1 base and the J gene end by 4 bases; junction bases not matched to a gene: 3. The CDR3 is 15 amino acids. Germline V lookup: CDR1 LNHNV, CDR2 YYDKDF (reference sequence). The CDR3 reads CATSRVGDRGETQYF. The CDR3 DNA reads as TGTGCCACCAGCAGAGTGGGGGACAGGGGAGAGACCCAGTACTTC.

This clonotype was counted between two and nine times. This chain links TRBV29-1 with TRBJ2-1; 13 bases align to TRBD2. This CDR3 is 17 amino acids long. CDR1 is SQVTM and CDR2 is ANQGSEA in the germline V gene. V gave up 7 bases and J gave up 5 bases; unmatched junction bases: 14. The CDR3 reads CSAVTGLAGPRNNEQFF. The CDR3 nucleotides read TGCAGCGCCGTGACGGGACTAGCGGGGCCGAGGAACAATGAGCAGTTCTTC.

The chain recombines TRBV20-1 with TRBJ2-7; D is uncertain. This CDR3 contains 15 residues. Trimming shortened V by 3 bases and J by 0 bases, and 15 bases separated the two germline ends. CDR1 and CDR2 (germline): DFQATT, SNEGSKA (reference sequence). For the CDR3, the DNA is TGCAGTGCTAGGGCTTTTGAAACGAGCTCCTACGAGCAGTACTTC. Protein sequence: CSARAFETSSYEQYF.

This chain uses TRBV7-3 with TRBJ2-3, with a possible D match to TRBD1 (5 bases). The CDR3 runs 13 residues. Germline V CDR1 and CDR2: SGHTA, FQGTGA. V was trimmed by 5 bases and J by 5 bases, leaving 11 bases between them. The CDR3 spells CASSQGWGDTQYF. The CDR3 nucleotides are TGTGCCAGCAGCCAGGGATGGGGAGATACGCAGTATTTT. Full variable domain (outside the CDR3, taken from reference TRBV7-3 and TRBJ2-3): GAGVSQTPSNKVTEKGKYVELRCDPISGHTALYWYRQSLGQGPEFLIYFQGTGAADDSGLPNDRFFAVRPEGSVSTLKIQRTERGDSAVYLCASSQGWGDTQYFGPGTRLTVL.

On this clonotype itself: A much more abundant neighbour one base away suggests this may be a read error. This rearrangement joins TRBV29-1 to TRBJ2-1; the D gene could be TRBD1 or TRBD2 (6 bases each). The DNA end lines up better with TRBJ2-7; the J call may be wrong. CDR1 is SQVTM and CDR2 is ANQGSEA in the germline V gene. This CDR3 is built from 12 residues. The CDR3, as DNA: TGCAGCGTTGAAGACGGGGGCAATGAGCAGTACTTC. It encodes CSVEDGGNEQYF.

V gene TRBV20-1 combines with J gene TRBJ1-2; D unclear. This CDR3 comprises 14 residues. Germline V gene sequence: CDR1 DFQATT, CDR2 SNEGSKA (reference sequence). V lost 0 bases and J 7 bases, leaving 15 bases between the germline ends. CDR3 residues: CSARDNWGSGGYTF. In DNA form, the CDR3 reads TGCAGTGCTAGAGATAATTGGGGATCTGGTGGCTACACCTTC.

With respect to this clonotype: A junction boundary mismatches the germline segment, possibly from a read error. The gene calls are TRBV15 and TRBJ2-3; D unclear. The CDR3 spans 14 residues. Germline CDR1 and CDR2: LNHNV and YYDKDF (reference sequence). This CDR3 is CAASRVQARDTQYF. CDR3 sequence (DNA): TGTGCCGCCAGCAGAGTCCAGGCACGGGATACGCAGTATTTT. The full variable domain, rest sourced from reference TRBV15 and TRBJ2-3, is DAMVIQNPRYQVTQFGKPVTLSCSQTLNHNVMYWYQQKSSQAPKLLFHYYDKDFNNEADTPDNFQSRRPNTSFCFLDIRSPGLGDTAMYLCAASRVQARDTQYFGPGTRLTVL.

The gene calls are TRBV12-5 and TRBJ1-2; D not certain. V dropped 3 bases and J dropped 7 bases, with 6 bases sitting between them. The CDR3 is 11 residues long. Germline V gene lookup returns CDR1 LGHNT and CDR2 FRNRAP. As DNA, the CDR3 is TGTGCTAGTGGTTTACGGGGTGGCTACACCTTC. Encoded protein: CASGLRGGYTF.

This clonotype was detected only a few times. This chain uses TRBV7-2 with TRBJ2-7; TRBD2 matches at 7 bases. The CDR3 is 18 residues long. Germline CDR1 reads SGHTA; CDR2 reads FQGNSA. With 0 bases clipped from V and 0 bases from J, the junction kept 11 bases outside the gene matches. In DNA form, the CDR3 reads TGTGCCAGCAGCTTAGCGCCGAGCGGGAAGACCGCCTCCTACGAGCAGTACTTC. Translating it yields CASSLAPSGKTASYEQYF.

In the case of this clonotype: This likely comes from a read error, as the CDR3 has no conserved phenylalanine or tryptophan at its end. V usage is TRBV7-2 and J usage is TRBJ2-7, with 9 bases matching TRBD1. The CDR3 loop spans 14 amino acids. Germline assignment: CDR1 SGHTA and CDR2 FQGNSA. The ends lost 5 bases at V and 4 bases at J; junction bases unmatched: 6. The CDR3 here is CASSDGTGRYEQYY. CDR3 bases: TGTGCCAGCAGCGACGGGACAGGGAGGTACGAGCAGTACTAC.

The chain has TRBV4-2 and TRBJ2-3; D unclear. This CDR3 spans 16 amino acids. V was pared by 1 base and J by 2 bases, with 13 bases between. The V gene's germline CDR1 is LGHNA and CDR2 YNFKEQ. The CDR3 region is CASSQGQLSDTDTQYF. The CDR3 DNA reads TGTGCCAGCAGCCAAGGCCAGCTGTCGGACACAGATACGCAGTATTTT.

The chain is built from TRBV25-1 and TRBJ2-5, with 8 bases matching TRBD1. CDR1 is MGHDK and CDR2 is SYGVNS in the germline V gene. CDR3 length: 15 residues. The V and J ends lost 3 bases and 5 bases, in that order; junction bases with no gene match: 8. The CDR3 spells CASSDYRQGSETQYF. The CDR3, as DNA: TGTGCCAGCAGTGACTATAGACAGGGGTCCGAGACCCAGTACTTC. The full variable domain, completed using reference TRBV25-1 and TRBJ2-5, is EADIYQTPRYLVIGTGKKITLECSQTMGHDKMYWYQQDPGMELHLIHYSYGVNSTEKGDLSSESTVSRIRTEHFPLTLESARPSHTSQYLCASSDYRQGSETQYFGPGTRLLVL.

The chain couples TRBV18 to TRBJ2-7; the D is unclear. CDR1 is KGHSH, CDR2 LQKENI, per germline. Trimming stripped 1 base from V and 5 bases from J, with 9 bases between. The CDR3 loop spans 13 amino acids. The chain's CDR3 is CASSPLEPHEQYF. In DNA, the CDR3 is TGTGCCAGCTCACCACTCGAGCCCCACGAGCAGTACTTC. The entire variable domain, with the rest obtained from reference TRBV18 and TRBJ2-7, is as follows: NAGVMQNPRHLVRRRGQEARLRCSPMKGHSHVYWYRQLPEEGLKFMVYLQKENIIDESGMPKERFSAEFPKEGPSILRIQQVVRGDSAAYFCASSPLEPHEQYFGPGTRLTVT.

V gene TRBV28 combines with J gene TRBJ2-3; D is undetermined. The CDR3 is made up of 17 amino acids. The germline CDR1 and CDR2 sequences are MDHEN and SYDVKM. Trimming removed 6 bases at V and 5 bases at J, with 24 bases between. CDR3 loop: CASSPTPDGPSRDTQYF. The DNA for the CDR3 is TGTGCCAGCAGCCCCACGCCAGACGGTCCCTCACGAGATACGCAGTATTTT.

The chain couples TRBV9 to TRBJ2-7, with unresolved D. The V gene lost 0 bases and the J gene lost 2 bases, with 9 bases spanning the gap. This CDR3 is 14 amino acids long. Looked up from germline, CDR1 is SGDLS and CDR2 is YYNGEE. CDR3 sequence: CASSVGQAPYEQYF. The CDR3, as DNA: TGTGCCAGCAGCGTAGGCCAGGCCCCCTACGAGCAGTACTTC.